This entry describes one T cell receptor (beta chain). Its antigen is as yet unknown. CDR3 length: 14 residues. The trim removed 4 bases at V and 4 bases at J, leaving 5 bases unmatched. Germline V gene data show CDR1 as SQVTM and CDR2 as ANQGSEA. The record originates from a study of T cell responses to AZD1222 COVID-19 vaccine. Study-level points and caveats: The repertoires were collected only after the peak T cell response.

Some clones are missing from TCRdb's copy, which holds only in-frame ones; the method was immunoSEQ multiplex PCR. In the table there are 160,000 or so clones, 94% of which are singletons. Sequenced here: peripheral blood, sampled 28 days after the second AZD1222 dose. This receptor was taken from an adult who received the AZD1222 COVID-19 vaccine. V and J are TRBV29-1 and TRBJ2-1; TRBD1 agrees at 9 bases. The CDR3 coding sequence is TGCAGCGTTGGACGGGGGACAGGGTACAATGAGCAGTTCTTC. This gives the protein CSVGRGTGYNEQFF.